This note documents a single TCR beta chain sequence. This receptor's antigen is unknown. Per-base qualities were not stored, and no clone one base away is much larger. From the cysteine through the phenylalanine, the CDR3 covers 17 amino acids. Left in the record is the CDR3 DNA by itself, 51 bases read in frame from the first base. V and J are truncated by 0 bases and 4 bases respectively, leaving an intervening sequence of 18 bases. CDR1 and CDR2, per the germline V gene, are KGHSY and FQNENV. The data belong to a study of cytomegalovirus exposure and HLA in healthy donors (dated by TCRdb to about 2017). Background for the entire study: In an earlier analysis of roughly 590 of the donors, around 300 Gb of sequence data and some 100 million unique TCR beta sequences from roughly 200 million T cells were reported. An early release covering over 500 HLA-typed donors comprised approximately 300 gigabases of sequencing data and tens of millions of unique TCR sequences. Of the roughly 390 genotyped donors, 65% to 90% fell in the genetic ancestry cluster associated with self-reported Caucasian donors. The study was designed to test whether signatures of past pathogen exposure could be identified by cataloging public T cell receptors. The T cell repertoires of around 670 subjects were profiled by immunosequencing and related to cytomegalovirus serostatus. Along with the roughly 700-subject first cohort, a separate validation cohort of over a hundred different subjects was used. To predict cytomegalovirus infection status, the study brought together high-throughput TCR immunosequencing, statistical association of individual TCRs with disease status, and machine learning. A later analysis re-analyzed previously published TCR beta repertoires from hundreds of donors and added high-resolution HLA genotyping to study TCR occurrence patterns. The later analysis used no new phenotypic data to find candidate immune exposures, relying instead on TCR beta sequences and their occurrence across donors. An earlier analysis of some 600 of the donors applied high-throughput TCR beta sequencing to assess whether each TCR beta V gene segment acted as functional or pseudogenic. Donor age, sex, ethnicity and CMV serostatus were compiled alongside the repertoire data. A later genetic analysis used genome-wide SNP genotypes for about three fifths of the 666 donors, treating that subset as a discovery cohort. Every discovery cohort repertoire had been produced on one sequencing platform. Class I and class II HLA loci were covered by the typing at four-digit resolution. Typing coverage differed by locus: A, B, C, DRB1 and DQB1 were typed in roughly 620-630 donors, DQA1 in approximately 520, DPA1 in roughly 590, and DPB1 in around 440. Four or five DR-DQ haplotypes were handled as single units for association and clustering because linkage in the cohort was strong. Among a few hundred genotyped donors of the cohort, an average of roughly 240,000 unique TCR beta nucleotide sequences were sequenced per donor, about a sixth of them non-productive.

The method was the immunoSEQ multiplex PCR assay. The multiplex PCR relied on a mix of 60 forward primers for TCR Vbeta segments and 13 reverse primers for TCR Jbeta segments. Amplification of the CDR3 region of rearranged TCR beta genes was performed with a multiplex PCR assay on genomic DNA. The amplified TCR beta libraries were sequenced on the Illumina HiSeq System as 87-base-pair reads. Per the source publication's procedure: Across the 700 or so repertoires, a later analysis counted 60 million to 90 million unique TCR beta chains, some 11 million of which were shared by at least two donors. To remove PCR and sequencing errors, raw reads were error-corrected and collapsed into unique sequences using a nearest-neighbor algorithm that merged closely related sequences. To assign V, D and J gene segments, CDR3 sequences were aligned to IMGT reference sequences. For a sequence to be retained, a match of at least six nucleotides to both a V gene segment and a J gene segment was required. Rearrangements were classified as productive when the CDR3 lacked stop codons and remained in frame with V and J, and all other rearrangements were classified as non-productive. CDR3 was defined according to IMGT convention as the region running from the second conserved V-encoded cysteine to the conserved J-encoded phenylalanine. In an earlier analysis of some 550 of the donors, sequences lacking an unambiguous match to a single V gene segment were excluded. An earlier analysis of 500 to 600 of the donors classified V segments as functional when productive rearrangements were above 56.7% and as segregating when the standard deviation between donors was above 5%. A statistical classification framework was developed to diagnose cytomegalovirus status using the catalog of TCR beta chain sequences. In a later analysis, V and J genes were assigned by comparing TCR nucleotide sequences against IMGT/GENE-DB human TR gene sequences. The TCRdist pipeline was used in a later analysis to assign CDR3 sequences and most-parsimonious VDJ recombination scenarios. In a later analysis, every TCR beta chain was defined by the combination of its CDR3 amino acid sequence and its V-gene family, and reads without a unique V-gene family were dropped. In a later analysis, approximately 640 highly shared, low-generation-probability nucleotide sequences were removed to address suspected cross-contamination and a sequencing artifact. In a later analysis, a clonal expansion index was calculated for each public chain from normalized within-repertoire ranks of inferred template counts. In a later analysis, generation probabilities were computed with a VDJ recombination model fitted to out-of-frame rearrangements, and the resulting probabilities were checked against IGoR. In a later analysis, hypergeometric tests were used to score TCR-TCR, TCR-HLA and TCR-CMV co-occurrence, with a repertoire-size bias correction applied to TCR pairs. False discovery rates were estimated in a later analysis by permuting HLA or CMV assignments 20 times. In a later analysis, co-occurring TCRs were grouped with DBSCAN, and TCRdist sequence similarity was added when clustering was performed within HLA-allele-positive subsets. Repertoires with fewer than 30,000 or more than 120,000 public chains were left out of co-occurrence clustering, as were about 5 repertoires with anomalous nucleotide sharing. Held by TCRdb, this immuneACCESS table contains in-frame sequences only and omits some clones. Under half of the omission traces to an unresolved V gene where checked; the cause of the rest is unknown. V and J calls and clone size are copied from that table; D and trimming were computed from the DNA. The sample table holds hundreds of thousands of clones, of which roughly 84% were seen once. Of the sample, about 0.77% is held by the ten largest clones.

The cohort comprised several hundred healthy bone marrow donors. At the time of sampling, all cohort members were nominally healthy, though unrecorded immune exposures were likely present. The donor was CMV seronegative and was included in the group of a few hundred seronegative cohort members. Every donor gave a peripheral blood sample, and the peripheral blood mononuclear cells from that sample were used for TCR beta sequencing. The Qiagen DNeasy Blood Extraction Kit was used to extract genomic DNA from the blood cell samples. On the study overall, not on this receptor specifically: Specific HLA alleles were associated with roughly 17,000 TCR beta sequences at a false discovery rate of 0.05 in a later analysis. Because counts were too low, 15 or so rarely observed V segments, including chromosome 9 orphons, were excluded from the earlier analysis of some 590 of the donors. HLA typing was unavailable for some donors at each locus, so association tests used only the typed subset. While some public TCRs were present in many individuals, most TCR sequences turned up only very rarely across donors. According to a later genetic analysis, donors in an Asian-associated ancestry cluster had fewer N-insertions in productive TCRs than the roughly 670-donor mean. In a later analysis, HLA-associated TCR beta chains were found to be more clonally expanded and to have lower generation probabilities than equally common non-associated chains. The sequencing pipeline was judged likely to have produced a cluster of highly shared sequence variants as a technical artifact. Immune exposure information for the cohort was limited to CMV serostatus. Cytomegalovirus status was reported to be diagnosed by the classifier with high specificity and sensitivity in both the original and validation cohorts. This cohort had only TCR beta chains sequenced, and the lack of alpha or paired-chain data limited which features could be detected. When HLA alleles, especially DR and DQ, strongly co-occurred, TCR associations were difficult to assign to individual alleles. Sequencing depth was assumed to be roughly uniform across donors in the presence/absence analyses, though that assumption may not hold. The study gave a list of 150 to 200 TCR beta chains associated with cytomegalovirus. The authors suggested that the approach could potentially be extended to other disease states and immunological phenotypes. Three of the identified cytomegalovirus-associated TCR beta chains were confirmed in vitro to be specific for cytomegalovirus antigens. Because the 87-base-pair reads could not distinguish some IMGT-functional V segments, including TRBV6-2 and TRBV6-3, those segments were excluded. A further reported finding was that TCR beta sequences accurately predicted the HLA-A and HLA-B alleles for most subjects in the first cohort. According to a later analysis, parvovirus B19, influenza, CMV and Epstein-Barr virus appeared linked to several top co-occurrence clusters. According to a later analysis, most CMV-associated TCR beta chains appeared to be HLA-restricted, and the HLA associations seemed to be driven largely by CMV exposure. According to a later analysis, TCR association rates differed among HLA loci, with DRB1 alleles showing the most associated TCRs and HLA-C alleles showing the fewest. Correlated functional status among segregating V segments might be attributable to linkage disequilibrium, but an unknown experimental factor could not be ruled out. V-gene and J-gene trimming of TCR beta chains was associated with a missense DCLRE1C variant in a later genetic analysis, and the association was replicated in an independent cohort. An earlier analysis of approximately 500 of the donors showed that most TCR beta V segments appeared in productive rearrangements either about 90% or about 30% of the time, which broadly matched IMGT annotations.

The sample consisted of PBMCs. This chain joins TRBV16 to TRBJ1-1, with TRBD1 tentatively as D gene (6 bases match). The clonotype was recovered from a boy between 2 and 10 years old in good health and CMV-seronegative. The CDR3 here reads CASSQSTWGQGATEAFF. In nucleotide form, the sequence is TGTGCCAGCAGCCAATCAACCTGGGGGCAGGGAGCCACTGAAGCTTTCTTT. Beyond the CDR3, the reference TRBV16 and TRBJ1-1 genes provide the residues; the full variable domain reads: GEEVAQTPKHLVRGEGQKAKLYCAPIKGHSYVFWYQQVLKNEFKFLISFQNENVFDETGMPKERFSAKCLPNSPCSLEIQATKLEDSAVYFCASSQSTWGQGATEAFFGQGTRLTVV.